This T cell receptor (beta chain) was observed in a study of T cell changes during pregnancy in multiple sclerosis. Here immunoSEQ multiplex PCR was the method, and the copy in TCRdb shows in-frame clones only, minus some. The repertoire holds about 30,000 clones, with about 93% as singletons. Trimming took off 8 bases at V and 2 bases at J, with 13 bases between the two ends. Germline CDR1 reads MNHEY; CDR2 reads SMNVEV (reference sequence). This CDR3 is built from 15 residues. The receptor's source is a female donor with multiple sclerosis, enrolled in a pregnancy study. This rearrangement joins TRBV27 to TRBJ2-6; D is ambiguous. The sample consisted of CD4+ T cells from peripheral blood mononuclear cells, taken after pregnancy. DNA of the CDR3: TGTGCCAGCGGTAATAAGGAGACTGGGGCCAACGTCCTGACTTTC. This gives the protein CASGNKETGANVLTF.